This T cell receptor beta chain stems from a study of T-cell memory formation after mild COVID-19. Many counts were recorded for this clonotype. The target antigen is unknown. Study observations and caveats: Whether day 37 second-wave clones are SARS-CoV-2-specific was not confirmed. The finding that pre-infection memory included some responding clones suggested that cross-reactive memory joined. Clones that shrank (day 15 to 85) were balanced CD4/CD8, whereas later expanders leaned CD4+.

CDR1 is SGHTA, CDR2 FQGTGA, per germline. V lost 6 bases and J lost 9, with 18 bases in between. This CDR3 region has 14 residues. With constant-segment primers, 5'RACE yielded cDNA libraries of TCR alpha and TCR beta that carried sample barcodes and UMIs. One entry per CDR3 protein results from TCRdb running MiXCR on the 5' RACE reads. The table includes some 130,000 distinct CDR3 sequences, roughly 6% detected once. The clonotype comes from an adult woman who had mild COVID-19 (a few samples of this study predate the infection). Cell type and time point are not known. This chain uses TRBV7-3 with TRBJ2-4, with D tentatively TRBD1 or TRBD2 (5 bases each). Sequenced sample: PBMCs or a T cell subset sorted from them (not recorded which). The CDR3 DNA reads as TGTGCCAGCAGTTCGGGGCCGCAGGAAAGCATTCAGTACTTC. Translating gives CASSSGPQESIQYF.